The 17 T cell receptor beta chains given below trace back to one sample, sequenced in a study of graft-versus-host responses after intestinal transplantation (dated by TCRdb to the early 2020s). Their antigens are not known. What the time point label conveys for this sample: cells obtained before transplantation from donor or recipient. Library preparation employed the immunoSEQ multiplex PCR assay. TCRdb holds this immuneACCESS table with in-frame rearrangements only. Some clones are missing; in checked studies, unresolved V genes explain under half, and the rest has no known cause. This sample has 90,000 to 150,000 clones in its table, and around 95% of those were observed once. The ten largest make up around 3.3% of the sample. Sequenced material: unstimulated CD8+ T cells sorted from spleen or lymph node cells, taken before intestinal transplant. Source of these receptors: a human donor who received an intestinal transplant.

The rearrangement links TRBV7-2 to TRBJ2-7; 8 nucleotides align to TRBD1. CDR3 length equals 15 residues. CDR1 and CDR2 from the germline V gene are SGHTA and FQGNSA. After removal of 1 base from V and 2 bases from J, the junction contained 4 bases not matched to a gene. The CDR3 sequence is CASSLDGTGAYEQYF. The CDR3 DNA sequence: TGTGCCAGCAGCTTAGACGGGACAGGAGCCTACGAGCAGTACTTC.

CDR3 sequence: CASSQDGQLDTQYF. The CDR3, as DNA: TGCGCCAGCAGCCAAGATGGACAGCTGGATACGCAGTATTTT. The gene calls are TRBV4-1 and TRBJ2-3; weak D call: TRBD1 (6 bases). The CDR3 is made up of 14 amino acids. V dropped 0 bases and J dropped 6 bases, with 10 bases sitting between them. Germline loops: CDR1 MGHRA, CDR2 YSYEKL.

The chain uses TRBV6-5 and TRBJ2-7; possibly TRBD1 for D (5 bases). With 4 bases removed from V and 3 bases from J, the gap between germline ends came to 13 bases. CDR3 length: 14 amino acids. Germline V gives CDR1 MNHEY, CDR2 SVGAGI. The CDR3 sequence: CASSSSGHIYEQYF. DNA for the CDR3: TGTGCCAGCAGTTCTTCCGGACATATCTACGAGCAGTACTTC.

CDR3 nucleotide sequence: TGTGCCAGCAGCCCAGACGCTAGCGGGATCTACGAGCAGTACTTC. Residues: CASSPDASGIYEQYF. The rearrangement links TRBV4-2 to TRBJ2-7; 9 bases are a match to TRBD2. The germline V gene encodes CDR1 LGHNA and CDR2 YNFKEQ. With V trimmed by 4 bases and J by 3 bases, 7 bases remained unmatched. The CDR3 runs to 15 residues.

The J gene is TRBJ2-2, the V gene TRBV27, with 11 bases matching TRBD2. The CDR3 extends over 16 amino acids. Losses at the gene ends were 4 bases for V and 5 bases for J; bases not matched to a gene: 6. The germline V gene encodes CDR1 MNHEY and CDR2 SMNVEV (reference sequence). The CDR3: CASSSPTSGRTGELFF. CDR3 DNA sequence: TGTGCCAGCAGTTCACCCACTAGCGGGAGAACCGGGGAGCTGTTTTTT.

This clone was seen once. The rearrangement links TRBV2 to TRBJ2-3; unclear D gene. The CDR3 has 16 amino acids. The V and J ends lost 2 bases and 0 bases respectively, with 12 bases between them. Germline CDR1 is SNHLY and CDR2 is FYNNEI. CDR3 coding DNA: TGTGCCAGCAGTGAATCGTCGTTTATTAGCACAGATACGCAGTATTTT. Translating it yields CASSESSFISTDTQYF. Full variable domain (remainder filled in from reference TRBV2 and TRBJ2-3): EPEVTQTPSHQVTQMGQEVILRCVPISNHLYFYWYRQILGQKVEFLVSFYNNEISEKSEIFDDQFSVERPDGSNFTLKIRSTKLEDSAMYFCASSESSFISTDTQYFGPGTRLTVL.

V usage is TRBV28 and J usage is TRBJ2-7; D gene ambiguous. The germline V gene has CDR1 MDHEN and CDR2 SYDVKM. CDR3 length equals 13 residues. Deletions cut 2 bases from V and 2 bases from J, with 7 bases between. CDR3 region: CASSLAPAYEQYF. The DNA for the CDR3 is TGTGCCAGCAGTTTAGCCCCGGCCTACGAGCAGTACTTC. The full variable domain, with the rest looked up from reference TRBV28 and TRBJ2-7, is DVKVTQSSRYLVKRTGEKVFLECVQDMDHENMFWYRQDPGLGLRLIYFSYDVKMKEKGDIPEGYSVSREKKERFSLILESASTNQTSMYLCASSLAPAYEQYFGPGTRLTVT.

The table lists this clone with a count of one. The chain recombines TRBV4-1 with TRBJ2-1; the match to TRBD2 covers 12 bases. The V gene end was trimmed by 0 bases and the J gene end by 8 bases; junction bases not matched to a gene: 8. The CDR3 loop spans 17 amino acids. CDR1 and CDR2 (germline): MGHRA, YSYEKL. The CDR3 spells CASSQEKLAGGGDEQFF. The CDR3 DNA reads as TGCGCCAGCAGCCAAGAAAAGCTAGCGGGAGGGGGGGATGAGCAGTTCTTC.

The gene calls are TRBV10-1 and TRBJ1-2; 8 bases align to TRBD1. J was trimmed by 2 bases and V by 7 bases; bases with no gene match: 9. This CDR3 comprises 15 residues. Germline CDR1 is WNHNN and CDR2 is SYGVQD (reference sequence). Written as DNA, the CDR3 is TGCGCCAGCAAAGGGACAGGCATATTCAACTATGGCTACACCTTC. Residues: CASKGTGIFNYGYTF.

The chain recombines TRBV4-1 with TRBJ2-5, with 7 bases fitting TRBD1. This CDR3 has 16 amino acids. Unmatched junction bases numbered 9, after V lost 0 bases and J lost 5 bases. Germline CDR1 is MGHRA and CDR2 is YSYEKL. DNA for the CDR3: TGCGCCAGCAGCCAAGAGGGAGAGGGGGCATTTGAGACCCAGTACTTC. Translated, it gives CASSQEGEGAFETQYF.

This clone was seen only once. This chain joins TRBV11-2 and TRBJ2-7, with 8 bases matching TRBD2. With 6 bases clipped from V and 2 bases from J, the junction kept 12 bases outside the gene matches. From germline, CDR1 is SGHAT and CDR2 FQNNGV. CDR3 length equals 16 residues. The CDR3 protein is CASRDFTSGRTYEQYF. Written as DNA, the CDR3 is TGTGCCAGCAGGGATTTTACTAGCGGTAGAACCTACGAGCAGTACTTC.

The chain joins TRBV28 to TRBJ2-1; D possibly corresponds to TRBD2 (7 bases). The ends were cut back, 3 bases at V and 1 base at J, with 13 bases in the middle. The CDR3 extends over 16 amino acids. Germline V CDR1 and CDR2: MDHEN, SYDVKM. The CDR3 sequence is CASSFGSGTSYNEQFF. DNA of the CDR3: TGTGCCAGCAGTTTTGGGAGCGGGACATCCTACAATGAGCAGTTCTTC.

This chain joins TRBV19 and TRBJ2-3, with D possibly matching TRBD1 (5 bases). V lost 7 bases and J lost 2, with 7 bases in between. CDR1 LNHDA and CDR2 SQIVND come from the germline V gene (reference sequence). CDR3 length: 12 amino acids. The CDR3 DNA sequence: TGTGCCAGTAAGACAGTCACAGATACGCAGTATTTT. Its protein is CASKTVTDTQYF.

V is TRBV27 and J is TRBJ2-1; 12 nucleotides line up with TRBD2. V gave up 0 bases and J gave up 5 bases; unmatched junction bases: 11. The CDR3 extends over 19 amino acids. Germline CDR1 is MNHEY and CDR2 is SMNVEV (reference sequence). This chain's CDR3 is CASSLSVASGRAEDNEQFF. The CDR3 nucleotides read TGTGCCAGCAGTTTATCGGTAGCTAGCGGGAGGGCCGAAGACAATGAGCAGTTCTTC.

V and J are TRBV19 and TRBJ2-7; 7 bases match TRBD2. CDR3 length: 17 residues. Per the germline V gene, CDR1 is LNHDA and CDR2 is SQIVND (reference sequence). Trimming at V came to 6 bases and at J to 7 bases, leaving 21 bases not matched to a gene. CDR3 amino acids: CASSEASPGGGPKEQYF. The CDR3 DNA reads TGTGCCAGTAGCGAAGCCTCCCCGGGGGGAGGGCCTAAAGAGCAGTACTTC. The whole variable domain, filled in from reference TRBV19 and TRBJ2-7, reads DGGITQSPKYLFRKEGQNVTLSCEQNLNHDAMYWYRQDPGQGLRLIYYSQIVNDFQKGDIAEGYSVSREKKESFPLTVTSAQKNPTAFYLCASSEASPGGGPKEQYFGPGTRLTVT.

This chain uses TRBV7-9 with TRBJ1-3; no clear D. Germline lookup yields CDR1 SEHNR and CDR2 FQNEAQ (reference sequence). The length of the CDR3 is 13 residues. V was trimmed by 7 bases and J by 4 bases, leaving 11 bases between them. The CDR3 coding sequence is TGTGCCAGCATACCGAGGTTGGGAAACACCATATATTTT. Amino acid sequence: CASIPRLGNTIYF.

As concerns this clone: The germline gene is not matched at one end of the junction; a read error may be the cause. The genes are TRBV28 and TRBJ2-7, with a weak D call TRBD2 (5 bases). CDR1 is MDHEN and CDR2 is SYDVKM in the germline V gene. The length of the CDR3 is 16 residues. CDR3 DNA: TGTGCCAGCAGTTTGGTTTTAGCGCCAGATTCCTACGTGCAGTACTTC. Translation gives CASSLVLAPDSYVQYF.